Below are 20 T cell receptor beta chains sequenced from a single sample in a study of molecular identifiers for immune sequencing clone quantification. TCRdb recomputed calls from the PCR reads with MiXCR, one row per CDR3 protein. The sample records a few hundred thousand distinct CDR3 sequences, about 22% being singletons. Sequenced sample: naive CD8+ T cells from blood, with Jurkat cell RNA spiked in. Subset specified: FACS-sorted CD8+CD4-CCR7+CD45RA+ naive T cells. The receptor source for this set is a human donor in good health. Some libraries in this study had Jurkat cell RNA spiked in.

The table lists this clonotype with many counts. The chain combines TRBV6-2 or TRBV6-3 with TRBJ1-5; D is perhaps TRBD1 (5 bases). Trimming shortened V by 8 bases and J by 1 base, and 12 bases separated the two germline ends. Germline V gives CDR1 MNHEY, CDR2 SVGEGT. The CDR3 has 14 residues. CDR3 amino acids: CASVEGNSNQPQHF. CDR3 nucleotides: TGTGCCAGCGTGGAGGGGAACAGCAATCAGCCCCAGCATTTT.

The V and J genes are TRBV4-2 and TRBJ2-1; TRBD2 matches at 12 bases. The ends lost 3 bases at V and 0 bases at J; junction bases unmatched: 9. Looked up from germline, CDR1 is LGHNA and CDR2 is YNFKEQ. The CDR3 runs 19 residues. Here the CDR3 reads CASSHGLAGQGSSYNEQFF. The DNA for the CDR3 is TGTGCCAGCAGCCATGGACTAGCGGGGCAAGGGAGCTCCTACAATGAGCAGTTCTTC.

This clonotype occurred many times. Written as DNA, the CDR3 is TGTGCCAGCAGCTCCCCGGGTAGCGGGTCCTACAATGAGCAGTTCTTC. This encodes CASSSPGSGSYNEQFF. This sequence joins TRBV7-9 and TRBJ2-1; 7 nucleotides match TRBD2. CDR3 length equals 16 residues. With 4 bases clipped from V and 1 base from J, the junction kept 7 bases outside the gene matches. Germline V CDR1 and CDR2: SEHNR, FQNEAQ (reference sequence).

Concerning this clonotype itself: A much larger clone lies one base from this, so it may be a read error. The chain links TRBV29-1 to TRBJ2-3, with TRBD2 identical over 15 bases. The length of the CDR3 is 16 residues. Germline V gene data show CDR1 as SQVTM and CDR2 as ANQGSEA. CDR3 sequence (DNA): TGCAGCGTTGACGGGACTAGCGGGAGGAACGCAGATACGCGGTATTTT. Its translation: CSVDGTSGRNADTRYF.

This clonotype came up a few times. This chain uses TRBV12-3 or TRBV12-4 with TRBJ2-5; 7 bases line up with TRBD1. Trimming took 2 bases from V and 3 from J; bases not matched to a gene: 9. This CDR3 region has 16 residues. CDR3 sequence (DNA): TGTGCCAGCAGTTTACTGAACCGGGACAGAAAAGAGACCCAGTACTTC. Translation: CASSLLNRDRKETQYF.

The J gene is TRBJ2-7, the V gene TRBV13; D gene ambiguous. CDR3 length: 15 amino acids. Germline CDR1 PRHDT, CDR2 FYEKMQ (reference sequence). V was trimmed by 4 bases and J by 3 bases, leaving 16 bases between them. DNA of the CDR3: TGTGCCAGCAGCTCCCACGCCCAGGATTACTACGAGCAGTACTTC. Translated: CASSSHAQDYYEQYF.

This clonotype was counted at least ten times. CDR3 in amino acids: CASSWDRGPGNQPQHF. The CDR3 DNA reads TGTGCCAGCAGTTGGGACAGGGGGCCGGGCAATCAGCCCCAGCATTTT. The chain employs TRBV28 and TRBJ1-5, with 12 nucleotides matching TRBD1. This CDR3 has 16 residues. J gave up 2 bases and V 4 bases, and 3 bases lay outside the gene matches. Germline V lookup: CDR1 MDHEN, CDR2 SYDVKM.

V and J are TRBV7-9 and TRBJ2-2; D is perhaps TRBD2 (6 bases). Trimming shortened V by 6 bases and J by 7 bases, and 15 bases separated the two germline ends. CDR1 and CDR2 from the germline V gene are SEHNR and FQNEAQ (reference sequence). This CDR3 contains 14 residues. The DNA of the CDR3 is TGTGCCAGCAGGCCACGGGAGAGTGGCGGGGAGCTGTTTTTT. Translation gives CASRPRESGGELFF. Looking up the rest from reference TRBV7-9 and TRBJ2-2 gives the full variable domain: DTGVSQNPRHKITKRGQNVTFRCDPISEHNRLYWYRQTLGQGPEFLTYFQNEAQLEKSRLLSDRFSAERPKGSFSTLEIQRTEQGDSAMYLCASRPRESGGELFFGEGSRLTVL.

The chain joins TRBV27 to TRBJ2-7, with TRBD1 matching 7 bases. CDR3 size: 13 residues. The germline V gene has CDR1 MNHEY and CDR2 SMNVEV (reference sequence). With V trimmed by 3 bases and J by 6 bases, 5 bases remained unmatched. The CDR3 DNA follows: TGTGCCAGCAGTTTGGACAGGATTCGCGAGCAGTACTTC. Amino acid sequence: CASSLDRIREQYF.

There are many counts of this clonotype. This chain joins TRBV9 and TRBJ2-3; 11 bases match TRBD2. Trimming took 4 bases from V and 0 from J; bases not matched to a gene: 4. This CDR3 is built from 16 residues. CDR1 is SGDLS and CDR2 is YYNGEE in the germline V gene. DNA for the CDR3: TGTGCCAGCAGCCCGCGGACTAGCGGGAGCACAGATACGCAGTATTTT. The encoded protein is CASSPRTSGSTDTQYF.

This chain connects TRBV4-3 to TRBJ2-1; a weak D match, TRBD2 (6 bases). Germline V gene data show CDR1 as LGHNA and CDR2 as YSLEER. The V end lost 2 bases, the J end lost 4 bases, and 21 bases lay between the germline ends. CDR3 length: 18 residues. Here the CDR3 reads CASSQTPTGTGDYNEQFF. CDR3 in DNA: TGCGCCAGCAGCCAAACGCCAACCGGGACGGGGGATTACAATGAGCAGTTCTTC.

Notes on this clonotype: This could be a read error, since a much larger clone is one nucleotide away. The rearrangement joins TRBV27 to TRBJ1-1, with D maybe TRBD1 (5 bases). This CDR3 has 12 residues. Trimming stripped 6 bases from V and 7 bases from J, with 12 bases between. Germline CDR1 is MNHEY and CDR2 is SMNVEV (reference sequence). The CDR3 region has the DNA TGTGCCAGCAGGGGACGGAAGATTGAAGCTTTCTTT. Translating gives CASRGRKIEAFF.

This clonotype has ten or more counts. V is TRBV7-2 and J is TRBJ2-3; D gene ambiguous. Trimming took 3 bases from V and 4 from J, leaving 5 bases between them. Per the germline V gene, CDR1 is SGHTA and CDR2 is FQGNSA. This CDR3 has 12 amino acids. The CDR3 spells CASSFPPDTQYF. CDR3 in DNA: TGTGCCAGCAGCTTTCCCCCAGATACGCAGTATTTT.

For this clonotype: Possible read error: a much larger clone is one base away. The chain combines TRBV7-9 with TRBJ1-1; 8 bases agree with TRBD1. Germline V gene data show CDR1 as SEHNR and CDR2 as FQNEAQ (reference sequence). This CDR3 region has 15 residues. DNA for the CDR3: TGTGCCGGCAGCTTATGGACAGGGATGAACACTGAAGCTTTCTTT. Translation: CAGSLWTGMNTEAFF.

On this clonotype: A much bigger clone sits one base away, suggesting this may be a read error. The chain carries TRBV6-1 and TRBJ1-5; D is possibly TRBD1 (5 bases). CDR1 and CDR2 from the germline V gene are MNHNS and SASEGT. This CDR3 has 16 residues. The V end lost 2 bases, the J end lost 6 bases, and 17 bases lay between the germline ends. The chain's CDR3 is CASSELRGPLSQPQHF. The CDR3 DNA follows: TGTGCCAGCAGTGAATTGAGGGGCCCACTTAGTCAGCCCCAGCATTTT.

This clonotype was seen once. The chain recombines TRBV4-1 with TRBJ2-7; 8 bases map to TRBD1. Germline loops: CDR1 MGHRA, CDR2 YSYEKL. The V segment lost 0 bases and the J segment 2 bases; nucleotides outside the gene matches: 6. The CDR3 is made up of 16 amino acids. The CDR3 bases are TGCGCCAGCAGCCAAGAGGGACAGGCCCCCACCTACGAGCAGTACTTC. Protein product: CASSQEGQAPTYEQYF.

About this clonotype: Possible read error: a much larger clone is one base away. This chain links TRBV7-9 with TRBJ1-1; 7 bases fit TRBD1. With 5 bases clipped from V and 4 bases from J, the junction kept 13 bases outside the gene matches. Germline assignment: CDR1 SEHNR and CDR2 FQNEAQ (reference sequence). This CDR3 has 16 residues. CDR3 bases: TGTGCCAGCAGCCCCCGACAGGGTGTCATGAGCACTGAAGCTTTCTTT. Translating it yields CASSPRQGVMSTEAFF.

The rearrangement links TRBV20-1 to TRBJ1-2; D might be TRBD1 (6 bases). CDR3 length equals 15 residues. The germline V gene has CDR1 DFQATT and CDR2 SNEGSKA (reference sequence). Trimming pared 0 bases from V and 2 bases from J, leaving 13 bases between. Written as DNA, the CDR3 is TGCAGTGCTAGAGATCATACAGGGAAGAACTATGGCTACACCTTC. Its protein product is CSARDHTGKNYGYTF.

At least ten counts were recorded for this clonotype. The genes are TRBV28 and TRBJ2-7; possible D gene TRBD1, 6 bases. This CDR3 has 18 residues. The germline V gene encodes CDR1 MDHEN and CDR2 SYDVKM. V dropped 5 bases and J dropped 3 bases, with 26 bases sitting between them. CDR3 nucleotide sequence: TGTGCCAGCAGTACTCCACAGGGTCTCGGCGAGAGACTCTACGAGCAGTACTTC. Its translation: CASSTPQGLGERLYEQYF.

This clonotype came up a few times. The chain is built from TRBV9 and TRBJ2-2, with TRBD1 matching 8 bases. Germline V gene lookup returns CDR1 SGDLS and CDR2 YYNGEE. The CDR3 loop spans 15 amino acids. Trimming took 4 bases from V and 9 from J; bases not matched to a gene: 11. DNA of the CDR3: TGTGCCAGCAGCCCAGCCGGACAGGGTATCTGGGAGCTGTTTTTT. It is translated as CASSPAGQGIWELFF. The variable domain in full, completed from reference TRBV9 and TRBJ2-2, reads DSGVTQTPKHLITATGQRVTLRCSPRSGDLSVYWYQQSLDQGLQFLIQYYNGEERAKGNILERFSAQQFPDLHSELNLSSLELGDSALYFCASSPAGQGIWELFFGEGSRLTVL.